This T cell receptor beta chain is drawn from a study of blood T cell repertoires in COVID-19. The V segment lost 3 bases and the J segment 4 bases; nucleotides outside the gene matches: 7. The CDR3 loop spans 15 amino acids. CDR1 is SGHTA and CDR2 is FQGNSA in the germline V gene. Seattle patient enrollment occurred during active infection, with longitudinal follow-up thereafter. Under the authors' procedure: Reference gene primers were amplified, and this amplification served to estimate nucleated cell counts. Assay used: immunoSEQ multiplex PCR; TCRdb lists only in-frame clones, some missing. The D gene and trimming were derived from the DNA, and the V and J assignments and clone size from that table. Among approximately 330,000 clones listed, roughly 87% were seen once.

The chain combines TRBV7-2 with TRBJ2-5, with 8 bases fitting TRBD2. The sequencing sample was made of peripheral blood. The receptor's source is a man aged 30 to 45 with COVID-19, enrolled during active disease. The CDR3 spells CASSFGGTRGETQYF. The CDR3 DNA sequence: TGTGCCAGCAGCTTTGGCGGGACTAGAGGAGAGACCCAGTACTTC.